The present T cell receptor (beta chain) was sequenced within a study of T cells in localized non-small cell lung cancer. Study-wide points: An association was observed between higher blood T cell density and longer overall survival. Of the top 100 tumor clones, median approximately 50 were in adjacent lung, 25 to 35 among its top 100. T cell clonality was highest in uninvolved adjacent lung, above tumor. Sequencing covered just one tumor region, so heterogeneity cannot be ruled out.

The repertoire was sequenced with immunoSEQ multiplex PCR; TCRdb's copy has only in-frame clones and lacks some. The repertoire has tens of thousands of clones, approximately 93% of them found once; the top ten carry about 20%. As regards this clone: Its antigen is as yet unknown.

The receptor was derived from a man aged 40 to 70 with stage I lung adenocarcinoma. Sequencing was performed on peripheral blood, taken before any cancer treatment.

CDR3 coding DNA: TGTGCCAGCAGTCCGGAGGACAGGGGTTCGGAAGATACGCAGTATTTT. This encodes CASSPEDRGSEDTQYF. The chain uses TRBV28 and TRBJ2-3; 9 bases map to TRBD1. The CDR3 length is 16 residues. Per germline, CDR1 MDHEN and CDR2 SYDVKM. V gave up 5 bases and J gave up 5 bases; unmatched junction bases: 11.